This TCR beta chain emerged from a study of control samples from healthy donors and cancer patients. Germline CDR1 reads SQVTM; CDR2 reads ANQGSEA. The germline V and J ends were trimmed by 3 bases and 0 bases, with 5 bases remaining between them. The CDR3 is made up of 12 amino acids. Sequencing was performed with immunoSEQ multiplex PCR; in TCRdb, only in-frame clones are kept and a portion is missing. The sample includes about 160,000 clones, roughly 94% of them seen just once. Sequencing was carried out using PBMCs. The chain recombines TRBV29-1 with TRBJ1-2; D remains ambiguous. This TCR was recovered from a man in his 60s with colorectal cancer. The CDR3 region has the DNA TGCAGCGTTGATACCGCTAACTATGGCTACACCTTC. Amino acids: CSVDTANYGYTF.